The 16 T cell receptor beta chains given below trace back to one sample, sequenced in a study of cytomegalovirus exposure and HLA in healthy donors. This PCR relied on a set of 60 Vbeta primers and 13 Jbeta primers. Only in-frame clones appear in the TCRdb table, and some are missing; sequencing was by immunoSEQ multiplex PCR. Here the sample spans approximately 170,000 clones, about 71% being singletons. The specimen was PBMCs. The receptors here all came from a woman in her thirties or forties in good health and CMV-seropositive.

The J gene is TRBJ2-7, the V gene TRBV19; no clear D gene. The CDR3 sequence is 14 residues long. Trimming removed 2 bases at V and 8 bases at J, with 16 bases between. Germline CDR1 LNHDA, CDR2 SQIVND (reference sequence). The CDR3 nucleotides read TGTGCCAGTAGTATAACTGGTGTTCTACAGAAGCAGTACTTC. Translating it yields CASSITGVLQKQYF.

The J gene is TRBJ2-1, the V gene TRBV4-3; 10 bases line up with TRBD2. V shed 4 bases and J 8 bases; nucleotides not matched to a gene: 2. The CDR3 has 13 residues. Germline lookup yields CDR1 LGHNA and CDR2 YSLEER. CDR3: CASSLGTSDEQFF. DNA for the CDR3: TGCGCCAGCAGCCTAGGGACTAGCGATGAGCAGTTCTTC.

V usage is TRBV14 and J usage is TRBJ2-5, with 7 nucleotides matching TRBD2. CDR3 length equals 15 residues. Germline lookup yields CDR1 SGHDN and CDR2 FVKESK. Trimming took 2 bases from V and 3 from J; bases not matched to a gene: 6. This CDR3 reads CASSQPLGTKETQYF. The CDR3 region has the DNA TGTGCCAGCAGCCAACCCCTCGGGACTAAAGAGACCCAGTACTTC.

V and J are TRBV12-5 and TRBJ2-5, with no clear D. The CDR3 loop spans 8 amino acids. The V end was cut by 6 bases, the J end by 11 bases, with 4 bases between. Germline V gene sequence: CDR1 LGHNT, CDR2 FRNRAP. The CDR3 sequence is CASGSQYF. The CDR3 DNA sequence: TGTGCTAGTGGGTCGCAGTACTTC.

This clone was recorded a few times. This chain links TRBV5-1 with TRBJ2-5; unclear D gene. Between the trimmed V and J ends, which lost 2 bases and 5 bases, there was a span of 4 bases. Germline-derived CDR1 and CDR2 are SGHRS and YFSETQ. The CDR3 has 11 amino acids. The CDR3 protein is CASSFEETQYF. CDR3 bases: TGCGCCAGCAGCTTTGAGGAGACCCAGTACTTC.

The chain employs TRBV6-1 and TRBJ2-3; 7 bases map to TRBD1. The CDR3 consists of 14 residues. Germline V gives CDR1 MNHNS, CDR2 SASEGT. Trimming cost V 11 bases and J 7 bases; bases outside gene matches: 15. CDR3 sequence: CAGRIQGRTNTQYF. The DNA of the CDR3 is TGTGCCGGACGCATACAGGGGCGCACGAATACGCAGTATTTT.

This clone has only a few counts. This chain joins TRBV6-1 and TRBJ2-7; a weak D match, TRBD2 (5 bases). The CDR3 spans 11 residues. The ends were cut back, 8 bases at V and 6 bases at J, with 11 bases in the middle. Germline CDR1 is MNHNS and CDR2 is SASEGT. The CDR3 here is CASRGIGEQYF. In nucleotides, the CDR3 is TGTGCCAGCCGGGGAATCGGCGAGCAGTACTTC.

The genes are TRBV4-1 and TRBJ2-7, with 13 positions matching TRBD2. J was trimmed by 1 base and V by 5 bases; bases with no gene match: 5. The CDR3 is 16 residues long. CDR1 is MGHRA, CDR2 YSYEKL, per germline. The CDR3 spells CASSGSTSGRSYEQYF. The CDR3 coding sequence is TGCGCCAGCAGCGGGTCGACTAGCGGGAGGTCCTACGAGCAGTACTTC.

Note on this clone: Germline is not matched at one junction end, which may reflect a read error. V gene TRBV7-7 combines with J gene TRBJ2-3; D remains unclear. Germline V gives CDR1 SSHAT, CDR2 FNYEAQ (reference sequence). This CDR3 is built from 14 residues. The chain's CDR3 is CASSLSTVTDTQYF. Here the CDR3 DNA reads TGTGCTAGCAGCCTGAGTACAGTTACAGATACGCAGTATTTT.

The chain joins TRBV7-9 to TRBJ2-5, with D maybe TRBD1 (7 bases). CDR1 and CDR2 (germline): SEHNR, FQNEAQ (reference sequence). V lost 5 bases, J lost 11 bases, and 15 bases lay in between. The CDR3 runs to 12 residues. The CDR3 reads CASSGGTVGQYF. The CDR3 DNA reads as TGTGCCAGCAGCGGCGGGACAGTGGGTCAGTACTTC.

The chain's CDR3 is CASSEAGTTYNEQFF. In DNA, the CDR3 is TGTGCCAGCAGCGAAGCTGGGACAACATACAATGAGCAGTTCTTC. The chain couples TRBV7-9 to TRBJ2-1, with D tentatively TRBD1 (6 bases). V was pared by 5 bases and J by 4 bases, with 15 bases between. The CDR3 loop spans 15 amino acids. Germline V lookup: CDR1 SEHNR, CDR2 FQNEAQ (reference sequence).

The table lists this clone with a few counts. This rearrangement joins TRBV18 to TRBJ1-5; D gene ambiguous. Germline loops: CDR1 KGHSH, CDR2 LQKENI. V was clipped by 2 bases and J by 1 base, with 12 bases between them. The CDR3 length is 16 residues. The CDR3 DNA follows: TGTGCCAGCTCACCATTCGTGGCCGTCAGCAATCAGCCCCAGCATTTT. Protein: CASSPFVAVSNQPQHF. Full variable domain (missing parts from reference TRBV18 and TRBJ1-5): NAGVMQNPRHLVRRRGQEARLRCSPMKGHSHVYWYRQLPEEGLKFMVYLQKENIIDESGMPKERFSAEFPKEGPSILRIQQVVRGDSAAYFCASSPFVAVSNQPQHFGDGTRLSIL.

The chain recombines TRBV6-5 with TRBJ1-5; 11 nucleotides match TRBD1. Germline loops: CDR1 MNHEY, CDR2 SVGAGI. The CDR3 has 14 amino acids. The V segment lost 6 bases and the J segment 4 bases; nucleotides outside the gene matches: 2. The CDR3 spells CASSRDRGNQPQHF. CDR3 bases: TGTGCCAGCAGCCGGGACAGGGGGAATCAGCCCCAGCATTTT.

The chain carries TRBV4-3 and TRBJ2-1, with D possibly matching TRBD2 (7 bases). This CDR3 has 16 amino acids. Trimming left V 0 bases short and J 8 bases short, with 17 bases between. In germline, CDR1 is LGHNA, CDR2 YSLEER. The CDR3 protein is CASSQDPWGGRDEQFF. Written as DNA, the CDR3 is TGCGCCAGCAGCCAAGATCCGTGGGGGGGCCGGGATGAGCAGTTCTTC.

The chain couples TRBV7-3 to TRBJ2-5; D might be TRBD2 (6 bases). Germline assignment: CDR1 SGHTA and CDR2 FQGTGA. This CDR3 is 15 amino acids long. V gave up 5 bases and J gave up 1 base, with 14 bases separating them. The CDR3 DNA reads TGTGCCAGCAGCACCTCGACCGGGAGCCAAGAGACCCAGTACTTC. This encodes CASSTSTGSQETQYF.

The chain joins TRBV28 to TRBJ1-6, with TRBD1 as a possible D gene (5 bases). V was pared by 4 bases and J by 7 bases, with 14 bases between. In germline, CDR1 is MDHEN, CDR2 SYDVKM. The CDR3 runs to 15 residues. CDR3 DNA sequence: TGTGCCAGCAGTTCACGGACACCTTGGAATTCACCCCTCCACTTT. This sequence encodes CASSSRTPWNSPLHF.